The present entry profiles one TCR beta chain with its context. Generated by immunoSEQ multiplex PCR, the TCRdb table keeps only in-frame clones and is missing some. The sample lists roughly 100,000 clones, approximately 90% occurring once. This entry belongs to a study of T cell responses to AZD1222 COVID-19 vaccine. V lost 4 bases to trimming and J lost 2 bases, with 18 bases between them. The CDR3 length is 17 residues. CDR1 is MNHNS and CDR2 is SASEGT in the germline V gene. Specimen: peripheral blood, collected on day 0 of AZD1222 vaccination. The chain uses TRBV6-1 and TRBJ1-5; D might be TRBD1 (6 bases). This TCR came from an adult in good health. The CDR3 coding sequence is TGTGCCAGCAGTGCTTCCTCGGGCAGGGGCGGCAATCAGCCCCAGCATTTT. The encoded protein is CASSASSGRGGNQPQHF.